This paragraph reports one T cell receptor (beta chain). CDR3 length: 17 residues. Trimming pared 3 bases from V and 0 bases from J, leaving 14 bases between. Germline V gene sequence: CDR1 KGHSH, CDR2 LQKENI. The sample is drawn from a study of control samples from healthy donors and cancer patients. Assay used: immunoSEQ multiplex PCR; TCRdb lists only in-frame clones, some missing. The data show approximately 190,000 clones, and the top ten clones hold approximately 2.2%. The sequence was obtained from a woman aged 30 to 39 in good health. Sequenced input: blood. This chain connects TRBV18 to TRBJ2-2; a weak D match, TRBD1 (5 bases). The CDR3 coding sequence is TGTGCCAGCTCACCCCAGGCCCCAGGGCCGAACACCGGGGAGCTGTTTTTT. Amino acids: CASSPQAPGPNTGELFF.